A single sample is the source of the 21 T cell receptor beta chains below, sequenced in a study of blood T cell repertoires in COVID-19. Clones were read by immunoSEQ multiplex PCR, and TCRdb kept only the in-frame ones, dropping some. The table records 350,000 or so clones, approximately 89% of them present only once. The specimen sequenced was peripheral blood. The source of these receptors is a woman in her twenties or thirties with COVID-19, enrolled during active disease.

CDR3 bases: TGTGCCATCAGTGACCGACAGGACAGGGCGGAGACCCAGTACTTC. Translated: CAISDRQDRAETQYF. V and J are TRBV10-3 and TRBJ2-5; 8 nucleotides line up with TRBD1. V shed 3 bases, J shed 5 bases, and the junction held 8 bases outside the gene matches. CDR1 and CDR2 (germline): ENHRY, SYGVKD. CDR3 size: 15 residues.

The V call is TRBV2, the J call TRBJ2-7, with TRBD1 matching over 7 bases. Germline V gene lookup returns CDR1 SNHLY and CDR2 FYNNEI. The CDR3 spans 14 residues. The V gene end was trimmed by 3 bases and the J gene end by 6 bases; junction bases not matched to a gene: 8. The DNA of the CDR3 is TGTGCCAGCAGTGAGACAGGGCCCTCATCCGAGCAGTACGTC. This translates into CASSETGPSSEQYV.

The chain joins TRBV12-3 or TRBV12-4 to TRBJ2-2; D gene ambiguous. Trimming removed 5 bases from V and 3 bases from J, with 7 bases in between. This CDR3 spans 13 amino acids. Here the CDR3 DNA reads TGTGCCAGCAGTCCCCTGTACACCGGGGAGCTGTTTTTT. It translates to CASSPLYTGELFF.

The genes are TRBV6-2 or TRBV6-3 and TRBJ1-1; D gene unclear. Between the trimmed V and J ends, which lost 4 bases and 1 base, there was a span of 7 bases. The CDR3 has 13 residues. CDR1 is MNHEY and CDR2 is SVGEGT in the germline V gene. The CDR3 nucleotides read TGTGCCAGCAGTTCTGTCAGGAACACTGAAGCTTTCTTT. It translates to CASSSVRNTEAFF.

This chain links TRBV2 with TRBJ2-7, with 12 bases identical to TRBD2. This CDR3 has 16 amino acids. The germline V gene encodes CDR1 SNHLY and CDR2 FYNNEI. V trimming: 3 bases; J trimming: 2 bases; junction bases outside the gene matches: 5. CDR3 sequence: CASSDYRTSGTYEQYF. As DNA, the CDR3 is TGTGCCAGCAGTGATTATAGGACTAGCGGGACCTACGAGCAGTACTTC.

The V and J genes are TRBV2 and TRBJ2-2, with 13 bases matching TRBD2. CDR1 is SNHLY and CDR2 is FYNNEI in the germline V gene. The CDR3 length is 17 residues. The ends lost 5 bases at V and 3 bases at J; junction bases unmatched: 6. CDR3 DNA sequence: TGTGCCAGCAGTTTTCGGACTAGCGGGGGCTACACCGGGGAGCTGTTTTTT. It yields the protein CASSFRTSGGYTGELFF.

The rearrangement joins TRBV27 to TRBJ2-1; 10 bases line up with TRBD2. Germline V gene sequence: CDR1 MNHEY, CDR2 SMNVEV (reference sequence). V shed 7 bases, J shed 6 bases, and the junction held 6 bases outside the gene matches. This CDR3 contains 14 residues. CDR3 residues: CASMSGGVANEQFF. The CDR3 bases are TGTGCCAGCATGAGCGGGGGGGTTGCCAATGAGCAGTTCTTC.

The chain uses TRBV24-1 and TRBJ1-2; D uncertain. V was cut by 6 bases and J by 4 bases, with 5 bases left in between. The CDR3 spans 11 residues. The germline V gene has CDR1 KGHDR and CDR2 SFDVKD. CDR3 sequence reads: CATSSVYGYTF. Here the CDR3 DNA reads TGTGCCACCAGTTCCGTCTATGGCTACACCTTC.

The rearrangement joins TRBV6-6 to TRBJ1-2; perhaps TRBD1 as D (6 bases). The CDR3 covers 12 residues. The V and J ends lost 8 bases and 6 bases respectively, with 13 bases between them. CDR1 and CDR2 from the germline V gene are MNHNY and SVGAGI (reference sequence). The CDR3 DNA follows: TGTGCCAGCGGTAAACAGGGAAATGGCTACACCTTC. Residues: CASGKQGNGYTF.

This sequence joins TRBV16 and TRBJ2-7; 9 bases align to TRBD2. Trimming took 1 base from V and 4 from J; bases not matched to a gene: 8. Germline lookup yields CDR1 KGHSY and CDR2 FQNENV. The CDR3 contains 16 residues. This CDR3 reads CASSQFLRGGAYEQYV. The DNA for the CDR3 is TGTGCCAGCAGCCAATTCCTTCGCGGGGGGGCATACGAGCAGTACGTC.

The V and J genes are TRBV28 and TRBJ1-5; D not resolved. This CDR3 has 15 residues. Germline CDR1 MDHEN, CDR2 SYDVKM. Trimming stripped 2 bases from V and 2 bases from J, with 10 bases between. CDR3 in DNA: TGTGCCAGCAGTTTAGCCGGGTATGGCAATCAGCCCCAGCATTTT. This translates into CASSLAGYGNQPQHF.

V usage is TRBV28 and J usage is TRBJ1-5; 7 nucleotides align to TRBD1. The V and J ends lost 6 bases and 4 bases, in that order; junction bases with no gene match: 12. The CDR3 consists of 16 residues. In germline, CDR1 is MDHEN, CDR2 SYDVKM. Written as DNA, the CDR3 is TGTGCCAGCAGCTCCAGGGCGACAGGGCCGAATCAGCCCCAGCATTTT. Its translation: CASSSRATGPNQPQHF.

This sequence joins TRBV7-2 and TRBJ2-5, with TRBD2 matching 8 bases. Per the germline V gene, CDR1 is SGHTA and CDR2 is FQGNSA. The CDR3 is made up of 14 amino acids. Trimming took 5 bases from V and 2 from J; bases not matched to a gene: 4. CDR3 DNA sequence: TGTGCCAGCAGCCCCGGGGGGGGGCAAGAGACCCAGTACTTC. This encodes CASSPGGGQETQYF.

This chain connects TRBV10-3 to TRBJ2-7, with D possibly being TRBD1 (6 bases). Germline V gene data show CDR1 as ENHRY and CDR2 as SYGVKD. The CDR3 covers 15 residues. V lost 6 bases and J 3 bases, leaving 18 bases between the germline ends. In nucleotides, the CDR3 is TGTGCCATCAGCCCTAAGACAGGAGATTACTACGAGCAGTACTTC. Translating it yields CAISPKTGDYYEQYF.

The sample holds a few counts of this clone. CDR3 DNA: TGTGCCAGCAGCAGCAGGGGGCCCATCTCTGGAAACACCATATATTTT. Translated, it gives CASSSRGPISGNTIYF. The chain carries TRBV7-6 and TRBJ1-3; TRBD1 matches at 8 bases. In germline, CDR1 is SGHVS, CDR2 FNYEAQ. This CDR3 comprises 16 residues. After removal of 5 bases from V and 0 bases from J, the junction contained 6 bases not matched to a gene.

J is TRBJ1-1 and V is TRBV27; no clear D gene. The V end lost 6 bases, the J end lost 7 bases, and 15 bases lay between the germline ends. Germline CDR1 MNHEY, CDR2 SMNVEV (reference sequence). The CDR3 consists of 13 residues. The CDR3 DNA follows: TGTGCCAGCAGGCGGGTCGGCGAGGGTGAAGCTTTCTTT. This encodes CASRRVGEGEAFF.

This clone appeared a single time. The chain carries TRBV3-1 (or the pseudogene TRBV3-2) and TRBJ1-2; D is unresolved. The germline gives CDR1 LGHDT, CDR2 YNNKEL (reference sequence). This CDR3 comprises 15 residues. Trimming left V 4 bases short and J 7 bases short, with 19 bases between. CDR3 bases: TGTGCCAGCAGCCCGTTCCCAAGAGGCCGGCCTGGCTACACCTTC. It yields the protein CASSPFPRGRPGYTF.

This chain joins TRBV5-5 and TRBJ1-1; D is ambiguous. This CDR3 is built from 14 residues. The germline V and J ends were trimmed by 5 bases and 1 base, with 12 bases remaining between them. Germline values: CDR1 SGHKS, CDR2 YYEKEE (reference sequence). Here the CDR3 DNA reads TGTGCCAGCAGACTAATACGGGGGAACACTGAAGCTTTCTTT. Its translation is CASRLIRGNTEAFF. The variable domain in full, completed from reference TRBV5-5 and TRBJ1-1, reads DAGVTQSPTHLIKTRGQQVTLRCSPISGHKSVSWYQQVLGQGPQFIFQYYEKEERGRGNFPDRFSARQFPNYSSELNVNALLLGDSALYLCASRLIRGNTEAFFGQGTRLTVV.

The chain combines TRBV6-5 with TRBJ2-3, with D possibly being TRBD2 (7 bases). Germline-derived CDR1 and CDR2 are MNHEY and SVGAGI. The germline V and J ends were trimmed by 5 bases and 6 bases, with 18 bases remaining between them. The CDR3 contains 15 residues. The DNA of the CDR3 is TGTGCCAGCAGTACCGAGGGGGGGGGAGTGGATACGCAGTATTTT. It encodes CASSTEGGGVDTQYF.

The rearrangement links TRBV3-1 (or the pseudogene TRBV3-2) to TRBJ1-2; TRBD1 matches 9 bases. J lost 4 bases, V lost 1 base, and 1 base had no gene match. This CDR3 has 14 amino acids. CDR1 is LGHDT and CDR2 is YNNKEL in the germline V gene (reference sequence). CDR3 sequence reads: CASSQGDRVYGYTF. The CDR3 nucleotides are TGTGCCAGCAGCCAAGGGGACAGGGTCTATGGCTACACCTTC.

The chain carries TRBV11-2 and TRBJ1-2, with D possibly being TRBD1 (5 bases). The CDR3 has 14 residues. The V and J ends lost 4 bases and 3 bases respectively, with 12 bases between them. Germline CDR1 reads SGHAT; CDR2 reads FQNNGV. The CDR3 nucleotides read TGTGCCAGCAGCTCAGCCTCAGGGTACTATGGCTACACCTTC. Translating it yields CASSSASGYYGYTF.